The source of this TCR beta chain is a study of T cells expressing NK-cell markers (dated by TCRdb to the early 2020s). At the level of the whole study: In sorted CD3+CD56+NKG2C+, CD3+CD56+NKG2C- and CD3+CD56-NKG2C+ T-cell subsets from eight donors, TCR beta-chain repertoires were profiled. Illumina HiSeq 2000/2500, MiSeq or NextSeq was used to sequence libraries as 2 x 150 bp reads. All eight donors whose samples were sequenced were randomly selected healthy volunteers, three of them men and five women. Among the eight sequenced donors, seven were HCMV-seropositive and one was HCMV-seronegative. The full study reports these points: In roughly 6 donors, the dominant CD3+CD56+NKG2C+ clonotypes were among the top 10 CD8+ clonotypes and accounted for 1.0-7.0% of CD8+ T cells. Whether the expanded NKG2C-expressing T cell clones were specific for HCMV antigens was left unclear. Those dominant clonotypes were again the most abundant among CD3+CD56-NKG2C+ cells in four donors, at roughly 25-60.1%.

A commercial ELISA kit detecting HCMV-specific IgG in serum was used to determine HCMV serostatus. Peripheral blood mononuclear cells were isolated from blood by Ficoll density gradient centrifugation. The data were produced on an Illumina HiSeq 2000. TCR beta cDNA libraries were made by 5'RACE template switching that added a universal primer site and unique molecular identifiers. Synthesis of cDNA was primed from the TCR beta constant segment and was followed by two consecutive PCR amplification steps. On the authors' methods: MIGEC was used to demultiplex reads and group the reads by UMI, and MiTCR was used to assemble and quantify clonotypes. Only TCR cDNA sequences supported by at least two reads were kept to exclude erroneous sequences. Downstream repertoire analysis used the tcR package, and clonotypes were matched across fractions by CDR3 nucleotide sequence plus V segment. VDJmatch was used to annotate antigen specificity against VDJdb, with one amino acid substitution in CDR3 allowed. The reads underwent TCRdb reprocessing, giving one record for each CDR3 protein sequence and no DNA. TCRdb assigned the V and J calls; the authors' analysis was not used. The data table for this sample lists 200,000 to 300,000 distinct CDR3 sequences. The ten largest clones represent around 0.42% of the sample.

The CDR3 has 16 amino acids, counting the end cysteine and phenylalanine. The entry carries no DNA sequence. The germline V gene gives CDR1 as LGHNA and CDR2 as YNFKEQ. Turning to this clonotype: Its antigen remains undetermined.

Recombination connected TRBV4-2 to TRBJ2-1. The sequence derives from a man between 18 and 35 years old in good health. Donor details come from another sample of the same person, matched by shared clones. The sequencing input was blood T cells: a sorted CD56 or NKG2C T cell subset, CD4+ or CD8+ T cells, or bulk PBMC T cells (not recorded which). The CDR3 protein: CASSRGTKSSYNEQFF.